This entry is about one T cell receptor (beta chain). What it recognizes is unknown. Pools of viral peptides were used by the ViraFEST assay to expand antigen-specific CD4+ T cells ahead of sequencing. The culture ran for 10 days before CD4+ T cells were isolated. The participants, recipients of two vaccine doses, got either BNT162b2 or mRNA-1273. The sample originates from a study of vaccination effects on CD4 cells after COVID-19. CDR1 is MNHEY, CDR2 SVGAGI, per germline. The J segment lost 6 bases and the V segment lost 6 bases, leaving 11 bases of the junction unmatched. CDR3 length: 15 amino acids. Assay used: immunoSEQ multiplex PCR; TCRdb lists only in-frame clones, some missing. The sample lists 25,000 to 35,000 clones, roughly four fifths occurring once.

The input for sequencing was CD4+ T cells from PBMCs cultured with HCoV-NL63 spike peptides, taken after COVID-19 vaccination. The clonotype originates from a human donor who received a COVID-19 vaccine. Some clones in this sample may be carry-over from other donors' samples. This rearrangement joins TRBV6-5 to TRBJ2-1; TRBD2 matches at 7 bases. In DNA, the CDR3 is TGTGCCAGCAGGGGGTTTGGGGAGGGGAGCAATGAGCAGTTCTTC. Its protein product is CASRGFGEGSNEQFF.